These 18 T cell receptor beta chains share one sample of origin, sequenced in a study of regulatory T cells in long-lasting Graves disease (dated by TCRdb to about 2021). The library was produced with multiplex PCR. The instrument was an Illumina HiSeq 4000. TCR beta libraries were built with iRepertoire HTBI primers and Arm-PCR amplification of CDR3 regions. The public sequencing data were trimmed at Q25 with fastp and processed into clonotypes with MiXCR by TCRdb, which kept only in-frame beta chains. Rows with one shared CDR3 protein collapse into an entry with the most common genes and DNA. The sample profile shows 350,000 to 400,000 distinct CDR3 sequences; around 16% of them were found once. Over 20% of the sample goes to the ten largest clones. According to the study, the label for this sample's time point signals: newly diagnosed GD, antithyroid drugs for less than 3 months. For both TCR sequencing and RNA sequencing, RNA was extracted from PBMCs using TRIzol.

The material was peripheral blood mononuclear cells (PBMCs), obtained at new diagnosis, from a patient treated with antithyroid drugs. These receptors all stem from a female donor with Graves disease.

This clonotype showed up just a few times. The V gene is TRBV29-1, the J gene TRBJ2-3; no reliable D call. The CDR3 contains 13 residues. Germline V gene data show CDR1 as SQVTM and CDR2 as ANQGSEA. V was clipped by 1 base and J by 5 bases, with 10 bases between them. The CDR3 protein is CSVEGRVEDTQYF. CDR3 bases: TGCAGCGTTGAAGGTAGGGTTGAAGATACGCAGTATTTT.

This clonotype was seen many times. Written as DNA, the CDR3 is TGTGCCAGCAGTTTAACGGGGGCGTCCGGCAATGAGCAGTTCTTC. Its protein is CASSLTGASGNEQFF. The V and J genes are TRBV12-3 or TRBV12-4 and TRBJ2-1, with D perhaps given as TRBD1 or TRBD2 (6 bases each). Trimming removed 2 bases from V and 6 bases from J, with 14 bases in between. The CDR3 is 15 residues long.

This clonotype was seen a handful of times. This may come from a read error, since a much larger clone is one base off. The V gene is TRBV28, the J gene TRBJ2-1; D is possibly TRBD2 (5 bases). Trimming left V 8 bases short and J 9 bases short, with 14 bases between. CDR1 and CDR2 (germline): MDHEN, SYDVKM. CDR3 length equals 12 residues. The CDR3 protein is CASGSSGSEQFF. CDR3 in DNA: TGTGCCAGCGGGTCCTCGGGGAGTGAGCAGTTCTTC. Using reference TRBV28 and TRBJ2-1 for the parts outside the CDR3, the full variable domain is DVKVTQSSRYLVKRTGEKVFLECVQDMDHENMFWYRQDPGLGLRLIYFSYDVKMKEKGDIPEGYSVSREKKERFSLILESASTNQTSMYLCASGSSGSEQFFGPGTRLTVL.

For this clonotype: Germline is not matched at one junction end, which may reflect a read error. CDR3 nucleotides: TGTGGCAGCAGTAACTCCTACGAGCAGTACTTC. Amino acid sequence: CGSSNSYEQYF. This rearrangement joins TRBV12-3 or TRBV12-4 to TRBJ2-7; D ambiguous. The CDR3 is 11 residues long.

This sequence joins TRBV4-2 and TRBJ1-1; no reliable D call. Germline V gene data show CDR1 as LGHNA and CDR2 as YNFKEQ. V lost 2 bases, J lost 1 base, and 8 bases lay in between. The CDR3 extends over 14 amino acids. CDR3 in DNA: TGTGCCAGCAGCCAAAGGCAGAAGAACACTGAAGCTTTCTTT. This gives the protein CASSQRQKNTEAFF.

This clonotype was observed at least ten times. The chain employs TRBV3-1 and TRBJ1-1; no clear D gene. The CDR3 loop spans 13 amino acids. The germline V gene encodes CDR1 LGHDT and CDR2 YNNKEL (reference sequence). V lost 2 bases, J lost 6 bases, and 10 bases lay in between. The CDR3 sequence is CASSQTPGSEAFF. The CDR3 coding sequence is TGTGCCAGCAGCCAAACTCCAGGATCTGAAGCTTTCTTT. Full variable domain (outside the CDR3, taken from reference TRBV3-1 and TRBJ1-1): DTAVSQTPKYLVTQMGNDKSIKCEQNLGHDTMYWYKQDSKKFLKIMFSYNNKELIINETVPNRFSPKSPDKAHLNLHINSLELGDSAVYFCASSQTPGSEAFFGQGTRLTVV.

In this sample, this clonotype turned up many times. As DNA, the CDR3 is TGTGCCAGCAGTACCCCCCCAGGGGGCGAAGGCTACACCTTC. It translates to CASSTPPGGEGYTF. The gene calls are TRBV12-3 or TRBV12-4 and TRBJ1-2, with TRBD1 matching 8 bases. V gave up 5 bases and J gave up 8 bases; unmatched junction bases: 10. The CDR3 consists of 14 residues.

This clonotype was seen many times. The chain is built from TRBV4-1 and TRBJ2-5, with D possibly matching TRBD1 (7 bases). The CDR3 loop spans 15 amino acids. Per the germline V gene, CDR1 is MGHRA and CDR2 is YSYEKL. V dropped 3 bases and J dropped 1 base, with 12 bases sitting between them. The CDR3 DNA reads TGCGCCAGCAGCCAGACCAGGGGGGCCCAAGAGACCCAGTACTTC. Amino acid sequence: CASSQTRGAQETQYF.

The sample holds many counts of this clonotype. The rearrangement joins TRBV12-3 or TRBV12-4 to TRBJ1-3; a weak D match, TRBD1 (6 bases). The CDR3 is 15 amino acids. V was clipped by 3 bases and J by 0 bases, with 9 bases between them. CDR3 nucleotides: TGTGCCAGCAGTTTTGACAGGCGCTCTGGAAACACCATATATTTT. It encodes CASSFDRRSGNTIYF.

In this sample, this clonotype turned up many times. The chain links TRBV6-2 or TRBV6-3 to TRBJ1-1, with D maybe TRBD1 (5 bases). The V end was cut by 6 bases, the J end by 2 bases, with 16 bases between. The CDR3 is 15 residues long. CDR1 and CDR2 from the germline V gene are MNHEY and SVGEGT. The CDR3 is CASSPGGTLNTEAFF. The CDR3 coding sequence is TGTGCCAGCAGCCCGGGGGGGACGCTTAACACTGAAGCTTTCTTT.

This clonotype came up many times. The genes are TRBV14 and TRBJ1-1, with D uncertain. Germline lookup yields CDR1 SGHDN and CDR2 FVKESK. The CDR3 has 15 amino acids. V was clipped by 0 bases and J by 5 bases, with 13 bases between them. The CDR3 reads CASSQDISSPTEAFF. CDR3 DNA sequence: TGTGCCAGCAGCCAAGATATCTCGAGCCCAACTGAAGCTTTCTTT.

At least ten counts were recorded for this clonotype. The chain has TRBV5-1 and TRBJ1-1; no clear D gene. Germline values: CDR1 SGHRS, CDR2 YFSETQ. V was cut by 3 bases and J by 5 bases, with 14 bases left in between. CDR3 length: 14 residues. This CDR3 reads CASSWVVDDTEAFF. The CDR3, as DNA: TGCGCCAGCAGCTGGGTAGTGGACGATACTGAAGCTTTCTTT.

This clonotype was detected many times. The genes are TRBV7-2 and TRBJ2-7, with 10 positions matching TRBD2. The CDR3 runs to 15 residues. CDR1 is SGHTA and CDR2 is FQGNSA in the germline V gene. V trimming: 2 bases; J trimming: 4 bases; junction bases outside the gene matches: 5. DNA for the CDR3: TGTGCCAGCAGCTTAAATAGCGGGAGGAATTACGAGCAGTACTTC. Protein sequence: CASSLNSGRNYEQYF.

This clonotype was picked up a small number of times. The rearrangement joins TRBV6-2 or TRBV6-3 to TRBJ2-7, with a possible D match to TRBD1 (6 bases). The germline CDR1 and CDR2 sequences are MNHEY and SVGEGT. The CDR3 runs 15 residues. V was cut by 3 bases and J by 2 bases, with 14 bases left in between. In nucleotides, the CDR3 is TGTGCCAGCAGTTATTGGGCAGGGGCACCCTACGAGCAGTACTTC. Translating it yields CASSYWAGAPYEQYF.

This clonotype showed up just a few times. The chain is built from TRBV5-1 and TRBJ2-3, with D unresolved. The CDR3 contains 16 residues. The germline V and J ends were trimmed by 0 bases and 2 bases, with 13 bases remaining between them. Germline CDR1 reads SGHRS; CDR2 reads YFSETQ. The CDR3 DNA reads as TGCGCCAGCAGCTTGGGGGGTCGAAGCGACACAGATACGCAGTATTTT. Translated: CASSLGGRSDTDTQYF.

This clonotype was observed at least ten times. The chain is built from TRBV7-3 and TRBJ1-1; D gene uncertain. Germline CDR1 reads SGHTA; CDR2 reads FQGTGA. V dropped 5 bases and J dropped 1 base, with 8 bases sitting between them. The CDR3 is 13 residues long. In nucleotides, the CDR3 is TGTGCCAGCAGCCTACACCCGAACACTGAAGCTTTCTTT. Translating it yields CASSLHPNTEAFF.

This clonotype appeared a few times. This may come from a read error, since a much larger clone is one base off. J is TRBJ2-1 and V is TRBV12-3 or TRBV12-4; 7 nucleotides line up with TRBD2. The length of the CDR3 is 14 residues. DNA of the CDR3: TGTGCCAGCAGCCCTAAGGATCGCGCGGGAGAGCGGTTCTTC. It specifies CASSPKDRAGERFF.

There are many counts of this clonotype. This sequence joins TRBV6-1 and TRBJ1-2; weak D call: TRBD1 (6 bases). The CDR3 is 14 residues long. Germline V gene data show CDR1 as MNHNS and CDR2 as SASEGT. The ends were cut back, 5 bases at V and 4 bases at J, with 14 bases in the middle. CDR3 residues: CASSRGGAIYGYTF. CDR3 nucleotide sequence: TGTGCCAGCAGTCGCGGGGGCGCCATCTATGGCTACACCTTC.